This T cell receptor (beta chain) originates from a study of blood T cell repertoires in COVID-19. The CDR3 runs to 16 residues. With 4 bases removed from V and 0 bases from J, the gap between germline ends came to 12 bases. Germline CDR1 KGHDR, CDR2 SFDVKD. Data came from immunoSEQ multiplex PCR; TCRdb stores just in-frame clones and leaves some out. Among about 250,000 clones, about 90% were seen once, and the ten largest hold less than 4.5%. This receptor was taken from a woman aged 25 to 39 with acute COVID-19. J is TRBJ2-1 and V is TRBV24-1; D perhaps matches TRBD1 (6 bases). The sequenced sample was PBMCs or T cells enriched from blood (not recorded which). CDR3 bases: TGTGCCACCAGTGACAGGACAGTGAGCTCCTACAATGAGCAGTTCTTC. Amino acids: CATSDRTVSSYNEQFF.